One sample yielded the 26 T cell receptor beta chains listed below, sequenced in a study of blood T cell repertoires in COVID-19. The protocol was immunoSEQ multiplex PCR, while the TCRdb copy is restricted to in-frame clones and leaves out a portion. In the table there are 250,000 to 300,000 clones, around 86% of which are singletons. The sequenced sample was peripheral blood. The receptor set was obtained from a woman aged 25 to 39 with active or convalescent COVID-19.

The chain's CDR3 is CASSLRPRTGFDPAFF. The CDR3 DNA reads TGTGCCAGCAGCTTACGACCTCGGACAGGGTTTGATCCAGCTTTCTTT. V and J are TRBV11-2 and TRBJ1-1, with TRBD1 identical over 8 bases. Germline V gene data show CDR1 as SGHAT and CDR2 as FQNNGV. V shed 2 bases, J shed 10 bases, and the junction held 15 bases outside the gene matches. The CDR3 is 16 residues long.

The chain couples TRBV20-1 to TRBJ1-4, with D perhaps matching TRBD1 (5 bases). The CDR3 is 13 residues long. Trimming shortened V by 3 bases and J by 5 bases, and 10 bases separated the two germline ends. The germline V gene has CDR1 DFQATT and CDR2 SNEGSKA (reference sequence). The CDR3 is CSASFPGNEKLFF. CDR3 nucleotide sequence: TGCAGTGCTAGTTTTCCAGGGAATGAAAAACTGTTTTTT.

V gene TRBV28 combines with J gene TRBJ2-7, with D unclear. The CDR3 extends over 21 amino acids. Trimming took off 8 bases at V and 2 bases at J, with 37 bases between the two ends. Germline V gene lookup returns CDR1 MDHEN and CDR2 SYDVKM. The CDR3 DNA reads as TGTGCCAGCCAGTCCCTGCTATTCACCTCCGGGTACCAATTCTCGGCCTACGAGCAGTACTTC. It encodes CASQSLLFTSGYQFSAYEQYF.

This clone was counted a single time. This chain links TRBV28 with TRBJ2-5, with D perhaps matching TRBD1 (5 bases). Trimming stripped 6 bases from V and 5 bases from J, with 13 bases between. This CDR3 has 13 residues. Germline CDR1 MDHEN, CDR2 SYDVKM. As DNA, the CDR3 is TGTGCCAGCAGACCCCAGGGATCCGAGACCCAGTACTTC. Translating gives CASRPQGSETQYF.

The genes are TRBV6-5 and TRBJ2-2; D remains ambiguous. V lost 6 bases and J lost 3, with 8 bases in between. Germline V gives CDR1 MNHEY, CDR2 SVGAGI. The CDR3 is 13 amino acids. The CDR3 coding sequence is TGTGCCAGCAGACCCCGGGACACCGGGGAGCTGTTTTTT. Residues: CASRPRDTGELFF.

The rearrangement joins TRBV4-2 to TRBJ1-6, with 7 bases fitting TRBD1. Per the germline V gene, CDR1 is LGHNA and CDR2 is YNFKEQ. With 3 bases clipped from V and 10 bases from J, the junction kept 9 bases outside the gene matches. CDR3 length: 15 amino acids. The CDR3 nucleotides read TGTGCCAGCAGCCATGAACAGGGGAGTGGGTCACCCCTCCACTTT. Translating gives CASSHEQGSGSPLHF.

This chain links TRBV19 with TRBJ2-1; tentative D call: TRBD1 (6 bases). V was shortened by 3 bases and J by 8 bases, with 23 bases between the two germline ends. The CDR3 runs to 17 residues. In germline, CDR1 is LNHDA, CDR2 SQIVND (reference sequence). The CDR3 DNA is TGTGCCAGTAGTATGGCAGGGGCTAACAGGGTTATACATGAGCAGTTCTTC. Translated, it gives CASSMAGANRVIHEQFF.

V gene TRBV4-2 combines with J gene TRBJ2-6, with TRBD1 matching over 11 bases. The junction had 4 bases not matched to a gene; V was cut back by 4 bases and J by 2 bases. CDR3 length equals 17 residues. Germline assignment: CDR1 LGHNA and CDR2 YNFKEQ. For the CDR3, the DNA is TGTGCCAGCAGCCCTGGACAGGGGGCTACTGGGGCCAACGTCCTGACTTTC. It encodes CASSPGQGATGANVLTF.

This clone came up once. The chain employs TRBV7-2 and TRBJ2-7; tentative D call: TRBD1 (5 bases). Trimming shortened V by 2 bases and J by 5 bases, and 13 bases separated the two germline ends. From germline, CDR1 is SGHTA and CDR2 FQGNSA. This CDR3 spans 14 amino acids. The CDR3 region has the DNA TGTGCCAGCAGCTTATACTCAGGGTCCAACGAGCAGTACTTC. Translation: CASSLYSGSNEQYF.

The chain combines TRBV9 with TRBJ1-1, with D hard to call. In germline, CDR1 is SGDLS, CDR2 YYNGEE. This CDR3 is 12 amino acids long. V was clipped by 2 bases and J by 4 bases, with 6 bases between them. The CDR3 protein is CASSVSGTEAFF. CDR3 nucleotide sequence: TGTGCCAGCAGCGTCTCAGGCACTGAAGCTTTCTTT.

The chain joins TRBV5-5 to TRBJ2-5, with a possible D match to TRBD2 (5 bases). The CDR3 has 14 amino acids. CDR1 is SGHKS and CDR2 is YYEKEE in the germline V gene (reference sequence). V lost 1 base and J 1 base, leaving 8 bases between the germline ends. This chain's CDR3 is CASSLLLVQETQYF. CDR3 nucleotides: TGTGCCAGCAGCTTGTTACTAGTCCAAGAGACCCAGTACTTC.

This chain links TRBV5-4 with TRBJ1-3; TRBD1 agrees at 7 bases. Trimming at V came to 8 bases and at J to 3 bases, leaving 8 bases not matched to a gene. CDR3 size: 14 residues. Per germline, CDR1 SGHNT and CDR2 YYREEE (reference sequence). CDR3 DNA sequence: TGTGCCAGTACCCGGGACAGACTTGGAAACACCATATATTTT. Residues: CASTRDRLGNTIYF.

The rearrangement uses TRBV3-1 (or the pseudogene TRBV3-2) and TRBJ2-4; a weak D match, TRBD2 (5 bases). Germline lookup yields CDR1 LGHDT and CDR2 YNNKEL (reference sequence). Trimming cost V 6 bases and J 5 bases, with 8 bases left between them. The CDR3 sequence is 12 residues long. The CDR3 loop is CASSAGQNIQYF. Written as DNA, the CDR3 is TGTGCCAGCAGTGCGGGTCAAAACATTCAGTACTTC.

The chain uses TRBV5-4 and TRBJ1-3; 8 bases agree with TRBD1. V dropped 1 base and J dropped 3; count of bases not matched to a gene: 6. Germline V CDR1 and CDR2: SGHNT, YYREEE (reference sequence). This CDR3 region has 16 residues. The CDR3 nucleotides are TGTGCCAGCAGCTTGCCTGAGACAGGGGTTGGAAACACCATATATTTT. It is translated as CASSLPETGVGNTIYF.

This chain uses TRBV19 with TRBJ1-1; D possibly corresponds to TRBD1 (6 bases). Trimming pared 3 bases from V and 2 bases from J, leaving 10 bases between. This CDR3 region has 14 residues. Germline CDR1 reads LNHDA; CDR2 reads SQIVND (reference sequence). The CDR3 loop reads CASSIRGPNTEAFF. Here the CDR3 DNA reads TGTGCCAGTAGTATCAGGGGCCCCAACACTGAAGCTTTCTTT.

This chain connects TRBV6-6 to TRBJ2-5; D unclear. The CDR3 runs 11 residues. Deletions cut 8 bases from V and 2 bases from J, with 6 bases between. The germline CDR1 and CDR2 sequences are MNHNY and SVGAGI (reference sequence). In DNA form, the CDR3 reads TGTGCCAGCGGCCAGCAAGAGACCCAGTACTTC. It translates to CASGQQETQYF.

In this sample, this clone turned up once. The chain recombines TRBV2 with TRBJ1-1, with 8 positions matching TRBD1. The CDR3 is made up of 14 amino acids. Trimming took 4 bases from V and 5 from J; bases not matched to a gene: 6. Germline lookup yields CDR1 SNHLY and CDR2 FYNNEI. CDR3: CASSGLTGVTEAFF. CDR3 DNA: TGTGCCAGCAGTGGGCTGACAGGGGTTACTGAAGCTTTCTTT.

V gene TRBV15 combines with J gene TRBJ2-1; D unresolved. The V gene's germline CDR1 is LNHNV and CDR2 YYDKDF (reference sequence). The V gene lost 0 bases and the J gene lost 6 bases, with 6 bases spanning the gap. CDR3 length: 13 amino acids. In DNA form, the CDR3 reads TGTGCCACCAGCAGAGATGTAGCCAATGAGCAGTTCTTC. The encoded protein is CATSRDVANEQFF.

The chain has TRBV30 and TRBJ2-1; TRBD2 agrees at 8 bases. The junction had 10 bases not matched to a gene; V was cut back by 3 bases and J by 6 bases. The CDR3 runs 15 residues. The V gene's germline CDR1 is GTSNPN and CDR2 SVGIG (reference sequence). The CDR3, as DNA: TGTGCCTGGAGGGCCCCCGGGACTAGAGGCAATGAGCAGTTCTTC. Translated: CAWRAPGTRGNEQFF.

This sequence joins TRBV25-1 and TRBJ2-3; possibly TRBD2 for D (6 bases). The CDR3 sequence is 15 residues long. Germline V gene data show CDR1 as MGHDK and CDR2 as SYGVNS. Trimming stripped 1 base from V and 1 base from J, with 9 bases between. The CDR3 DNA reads TGTGCCAGCAGTGAATGGGCTAGCGGCACAGATACGCAGTATTTT. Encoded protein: CASSEWASGTDTQYF. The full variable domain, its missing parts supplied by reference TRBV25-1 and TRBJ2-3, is EADIYQTPRYLVIGTGKKITLECSQTMGHDKMYWYQQDPGMELHLIHYSYGVNSTEKGDLSSESTVSRIRTEHFPLTLESARPSHTSQYLCASSEWASGTDTQYFGPGTRLTVL.

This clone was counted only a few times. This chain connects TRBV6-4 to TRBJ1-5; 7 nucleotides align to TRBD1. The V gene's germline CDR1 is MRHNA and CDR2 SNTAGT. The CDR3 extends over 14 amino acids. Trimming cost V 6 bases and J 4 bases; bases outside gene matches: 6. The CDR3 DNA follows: TGTGCCAGCAGGATACAGGGGAGGAATCAGCCCCAGCATTTT. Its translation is CASRIQGRNQPQHF.

The CDR3 DNA reads TGTGCCAGCAGTGTTAGCATAGCGGGGGCCGCCTACGAGCAGTACTTC. Its protein is CASSVSIAGAAYEQYF. This chain uses TRBV6-1 with TRBJ2-7; 9 nucleotides line up with TRBD2. The CDR3 runs to 16 residues. Germline values: CDR1 MNHNS, CDR2 SASEGT. Germline trimming cut 4 bases from V and 2 bases from J; bases unmatched to any gene: 9.

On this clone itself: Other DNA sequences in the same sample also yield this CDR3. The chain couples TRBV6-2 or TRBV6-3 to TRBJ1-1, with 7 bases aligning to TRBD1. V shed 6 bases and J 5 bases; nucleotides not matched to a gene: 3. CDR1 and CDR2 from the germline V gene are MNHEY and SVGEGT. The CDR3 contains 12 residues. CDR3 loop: CASRYRGTEAFF. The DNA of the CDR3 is TGTGCCAGCAGGTACAGGGGTACTGAAGCTTTCTTT.

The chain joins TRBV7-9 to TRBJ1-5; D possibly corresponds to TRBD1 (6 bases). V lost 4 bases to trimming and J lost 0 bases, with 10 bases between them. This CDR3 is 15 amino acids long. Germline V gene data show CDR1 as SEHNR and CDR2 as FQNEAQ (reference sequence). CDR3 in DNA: TGTGCCAGCAGCTCAGGGGATCTTAGCAATCAGCCCCAGCATTTT. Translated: CASSSGDLSNQPQHF.

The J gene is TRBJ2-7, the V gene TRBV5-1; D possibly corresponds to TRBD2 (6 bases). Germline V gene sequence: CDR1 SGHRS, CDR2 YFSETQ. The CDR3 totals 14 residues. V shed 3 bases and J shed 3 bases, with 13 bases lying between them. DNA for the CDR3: TGCGCCAGCAGCTCGGGGACTGGAGGCTACGAGCAGTACTTC. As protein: CASSSGTGGYEQYF.

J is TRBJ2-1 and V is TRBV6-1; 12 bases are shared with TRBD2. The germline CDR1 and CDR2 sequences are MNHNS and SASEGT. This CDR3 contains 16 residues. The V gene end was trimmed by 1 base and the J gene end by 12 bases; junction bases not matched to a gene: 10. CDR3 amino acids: CASSEESRLAGARQFF. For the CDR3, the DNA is TGTGCCAGCAGTGAAGAGTCGAGACTAGCGGGGGCCCGGCAGTTCTTC.